Below are 10 T cell receptor beta chains sequenced from a single sample in a study of PD-1 blockade in classical Hodgkin lymphoma. Noted time point: cycle 4 day 1 (C4D1), after less than seven weeks of nivolumab. Each patient relapsed following autologous stem cell transplantation, and prior brentuximab vedotin exposure differed. Profiled with immunoSEQ multiplex PCR; TCRdb holds only in-frame clones, not every one. The sample lists under 40,000 clones, over 65% occurring once. This specimen consisted of peripheral blood mononuclear cells (PBMCs), obtained before the fourth cycle of nivolumab. The source of these receptors is a human donor with classical Hodgkin lymphoma.

The V gene is TRBV5-6, the J gene TRBJ1-2, with 8 bases aligning to TRBD1. Germline V lookup: CDR1 SGHDT, CDR2 YYEEEE. The ends lost 4 bases at V and 0 bases at J; junction bases unmatched: 5. This CDR3 is 15 amino acids long. The CDR3 is CASSETGGANYGYTF. CDR3 DNA sequence: TGTGCCAGCAGCGAAACAGGGGGAGCTAACTATGGCTACACCTTC. Using reference TRBV5-6 and TRBJ1-2 for the parts outside the CDR3, the full variable domain is DAGVTQSPTHLIKTRGQQVTLRCSPKSGHDTVSWYQQALGQGPQFIFQYYEEEERQRGNFPDRFSGHQFPNYSSELNVNALLLGDSALYLCASSETGGANYGYTFGSGTRLTVV.

Of note for this clone: Sequence at one end of the junction differs from germline and may be a read error. CDR3 in amino acids: CASNERGPLEQYF. For the CDR3, the DNA is TGTGCCAGCAATGAAAGGGGGCCCCTCGAGCAGTACTTC. V and J are TRBV2 and TRBJ2-7, with TRBD1 matching over 7 bases. Germline loops: CDR1 SNHLY, CDR2 FYNNEI. The CDR3 loop spans 13 amino acids.

The rearrangement links TRBV19 to TRBJ1-5; 9 bases are shared with TRBD1. The V gene end was trimmed by 10 bases and the J gene end by 4 bases; junction bases not matched to a gene: 8. From germline, CDR1 is LNHDA and CDR2 SQIVND (reference sequence). The CDR3 covers 14 residues. The DNA of the CDR3 is TGTGCCATCTCACAGGGGGCTGGGAATCAGCCCCAGCATTTT. Amino acid sequence: CAISQGAGNQPQHF.

The V call is TRBV30, the J call TRBJ2-3, with TRBD2 identical over 10 bases. Trimming cost V 2 bases and J 1 base; bases outside gene matches: 0. The CDR3 spans 14 residues. The germline gives CDR1 GTSNPN, CDR2 SVGIG (reference sequence). The CDR3 DNA reads TGTGCCTGGAGTCTAGCGGGGGGCACAGATACGCAGTATTTT. Amino acids: CAWSLAGGTDTQYF.

The chain employs TRBV6-5 and TRBJ1-1; 8 nucleotides line up with TRBD1. Germline loops: CDR1 MNHEY, CDR2 SVGAGI. V lost 6 bases to trimming and J lost 5 bases; unmatched junction nucleotides: 8. The CDR3 has 14 amino acids. This CDR3 is CASSPYTGGTEAFF. For the CDR3, the DNA is TGTGCCAGCAGCCCTTACACAGGGGGGACTGAAGCTTTCTTT.

The table lists this clone with a count of one. This chain links TRBV11-2 with TRBJ2-1, with D possibly TRBD2 on 6 matching bases. The V gene lost 1 base and the J gene lost 0 bases, with 13 bases spanning the gap. CDR3 length: 17 residues. Per the germline V gene, CDR1 is SGHAT and CDR2 is FQNNGV. CDR3 residues: CASSLGRYGSSYNEQFF. CDR3 DNA sequence: TGTGCCAGCAGCTTAGGGAGGTACGGGAGCTCCTACAATGAGCAGTTCTTC.

This chain joins TRBV19 and TRBJ2-6; D not certain. V was pared by 8 bases and J by 2 bases, with 1 base between. CDR3 length: 11 amino acids. Germline V gene lookup returns CDR1 LNHDA and CDR2 SQIVND (reference sequence). DNA for the CDR3: TGTGCCAGTGCTGGGGCCAACGTCCTGACTTTC. It translates to CASAGANVLTF.

The count of this clone is one. This chain connects TRBV4-3 to TRBJ2-7, with a tentative D call TRBD1 (5 bases). Trimming removed 2 bases from V and 2 bases from J, with 10 bases in between. The CDR3 has 14 residues. Germline assignment: CDR1 LGHNA and CDR2 YSLEER. The CDR3, as DNA: TGCGCCAGCAGCCAACTTGCAGGGACCTACGAGCAGTACTTC. Its translation: CASSQLAGTYEQYF.

This chain uses TRBV15 with TRBJ1-5; D not certain. V was trimmed by 0 bases and J by 9 bases, leaving 15 bases between them. Germline V gene data show CDR1 as LNHNV and CDR2 as YYDKDF (reference sequence). This CDR3 comprises 15 residues. The CDR3 region is CATSRDYGSSAPQHF. The CDR3 DNA sequence: TGTGCCACCAGCAGAGATTATGGCAGCTCGGCGCCCCAGCATTTT.

This rearrangement joins TRBV5-3 to TRBJ2-2; D gene ambiguous. TRBV5-3 qualifies as an ORF whose function is uncertain. The V end lost 0 bases, the J end lost 5 bases, and 11 bases lay between the germline ends. The length of the CDR3 is 15 residues. The CDR3 spells CARSLARNRTGELFF. The CDR3 bases are TGTGCCAGAAGCTTGGCCAGGAATAGAACCGGGGAGCTGTTTTTT.